This T cell receptor (beta chain) was sequenced in a study of T cell changes during pregnancy in multiple sclerosis (dated by TCRdb to the late 2010s). About the study as a whole: The study looked at changes in the T cell repertoire across pregnancy in women with multiple sclerosis.

Concerning this clone itself: Its recognized antigen is unknown. No base-level quality is on record; no much larger clone is a single base apart.

Library preparation used the immunoSEQ multiplex PCR assay. The table comes from immuneACCESS by way of TCRdb, which keeps in-frame sequences with V and J called. Part of the clones is missing from these tables; in studies checked, under half for an unresolved V gene and the rest for unknown reasons. Across this sample there are tens of thousands of clones, with 70% to 90% seen only once. The top ten constitute about 7% of the sample. This TCR came from a female donor with multiple sclerosis, enrolled in a pregnancy study. The specimen comprised CD8+ T cells from peripheral blood mononuclear cells, sampled in the third trimester of pregnancy.

The DNA reads as follows: TGTGCCGTCCACGGGGAGACCCAGTACTTC. Its product reads: CAVHGETQYF. The chain is encoded by TRBV27 joined to TRBJ2-5; confidence is insufficient to name the D gene. Trimming costs V 11 bases and J 5 bases, and their ends lie 9 bases apart. The CDR3, cysteine through phenylalanine, is 10 amino acids long. The entry retains the CDR3 DNA only, 30 bases that are in frame from base 1. CDR1 and CDR2 were assigned from the germline V gene (reference sequence) as MNHEY and SMNVEV.